The 14 T cell receptor beta chains below all came from one sample that was sequenced in a study of PD-L1 blockade in urothelial cancer. The time point here: peripheral blood 6 weeks after treatment start. TCRdb's table, derived via immunoSEQ multiplex PCR, lists solely in-frame clones and lacks some. The sample has about 51,000 clones; more than 70% are singletons. Sample: PBMCs, taken around atezolizumab (anti-PD-L1) treatment. Receptors originate from a man in his sixties with urothelial cancer.

V gene TRBV5-4 combines with J gene TRBJ2-1, with 14 bases lining up with TRBD2. This CDR3 has 15 amino acids. The V and J ends lost 4 bases and 10 bases, in that order; junction bases with no gene match: 7. Germline V gene lookup returns CDR1 SGHNT and CDR2 YYREEE (reference sequence). The CDR3 nucleotides read TGTGCCAGCAGCGGGGGACTAGCGGGGGCCGGGGAGCAGTTCTTC. Its translation is CASSGGLAGAGEQFF.

The chain has TRBV2 and TRBJ2-5, with D tentatively TRBD2 (5 bases). CDR1 and CDR2 (germline): SNHLY, FYNNEI. V shed 4 bases and J shed 5 bases, with 11 bases lying between them. CDR3 length: 13 amino acids. The CDR3 nucleotides read TGTGCCAGCAGTGTGGGAGATCGGGAGACCCAGTACTTC. It is translated as CASSVGDRETQYF.

V is TRBV5-1 and J is TRBJ1-4; a weak D match, TRBD1 (6 bases). The CDR3 covers 14 residues. The germline V gene encodes CDR1 SGHRS and CDR2 YFSETQ. Trimming took off 2 bases at V and 4 bases at J, with 9 bases between the two ends. Written as DNA, the CDR3 is TGCGCCAGCAGCTTACAGGGAGTTAATGAAAAACTGTTTTTT. Residues: CASSLQGVNEKLFF.

The chain couples TRBV9 to TRBJ2-7; the match to TRBD1 covers 8 bases. Unmatched junction bases numbered 3, after V lost 4 bases and J lost 3 bases. The germline gives CDR1 SGDLS, CDR2 YYNGEE. This CDR3 spans 13 amino acids. CDR3 sequence reads: CASSYGTGYEQYF. The CDR3 nucleotides read TGTGCCAGCAGCTACGGGACAGGCTACGAGCAGTACTTC.

A single count supports this clone. The chain is built from TRBV7-8 and TRBJ1-2; 10 nucleotides agree with TRBD1. Germline CDR1 and CDR2: SGHVS and FQNEAQ. The CDR3 consists of 16 residues. V gave up 0 bases and J gave up 5 bases; unmatched junction bases: 6. CDR3 in DNA: TGTGCCAGCAGCTTAGCGGTCGGGACAGGGGTATATGGCTACACCTTC. Translated, it gives CASSLAVGTGVYGYTF.

The chain recombines TRBV5-1 with TRBJ1-5; D is perhaps TRBD1 (6 bases). Between the trimmed V and J ends, which lost 4 bases and 3 bases, there was a span of 11 bases. CDR1 SGHRS and CDR2 YFSETQ come from the germline V gene. This CDR3 has 14 residues. The CDR3 sequence: CASSEGQINQPQHF. The CDR3 DNA reads as TGCGCCAGCAGCGAAGGACAGATCAATCAGCCCCAGCATTTT.

This sequence joins TRBV18 and TRBJ2-1; 7 nucleotides line up with TRBD2. The ends lost 2 bases at V and 9 bases at J; junction bases unmatched: 19. Looked up from germline, CDR1 is KGHSH and CDR2 is LQKENI. The CDR3 is 18 amino acids. CDR3: CASSPTTGLAVAKGEQFF. CDR3 coding DNA: TGTGCCAGCTCACCAACGACGGGGCTAGCGGTCGCTAAGGGTGAGCAGTTCTTC.

J is TRBJ2-2 and V is TRBV27; weak D call: TRBD2 (6 bases). V lost 6 bases to trimming and J lost 4 bases, with 15 bases between them. Germline V gene lookup returns CDR1 MNHEY and CDR2 SMNVEV (reference sequence). This CDR3 contains 15 residues. The CDR3 region has the DNA TGTGCCAGCAGCCTCTGGACCGGGGGCACCGGGGAGCTGTTTTTT. Protein: CASSLWTGGTGELFF.

The CDR3 here is CASSPRLGLGGSYEQYF. The CDR3 nucleotides read TGTGCCAGCAGCCCCCGGCTCGGCCTGGGAGGCTCCTACGAGCAGTACTTC. The chain joins TRBV11-3 to TRBJ2-7; possible D gene TRBD2, 6 bases. Trimming shortened V by 5 bases and J by 0 bases, and 20 bases separated the two germline ends. The CDR3 is 17 residues long. Per the germline V gene, CDR1 is SGHNT and CDR2 is YENEEA.

The rearrangement uses TRBV5-5 and TRBJ1-1; D not certain. CDR1 SGHKS and CDR2 YYEKEE come from the germline V gene (reference sequence). V shed 5 bases and J shed 3 bases, with 8 bases lying between them. The CDR3 loop spans 12 amino acids. The chain's CDR3 is CASSPTDTEAFF. The CDR3 DNA follows: TGTGCCAGCAGTCCTACAGACACTGAAGCTTTCTTT.

The chain carries TRBV6-1 and TRBJ2-2; 16 bases agree with TRBD2. The V and J ends lost 2 bases and 11 bases, in that order; junction bases with no gene match: 14. The CDR3 contains 19 residues. Germline values: CDR1 MNHNS, CDR2 SASEGT. The CDR3 bases are TGTGCCAGCAGTGAACTACCAAGGGGACTAGCGGGGGGGCCGGGAGAGCTGTTTTTT. This codes for CASSELPRGLAGGPGELFF.

V and J are TRBV28 and TRBJ1-1; possibly TRBD1 for D (5 bases). Germline lookup yields CDR1 MDHEN and CDR2 SYDVKM. V lost 6 bases and J 5 bases, leaving 16 bases between the germline ends. This CDR3 contains 14 residues. In DNA form, the CDR3 reads TGTGCCAGCAGACCTCAGGGAAGGTGGACTGAAGCTTTCTTT. It is translated as CASRPQGRWTEAFF.

The V and J genes are TRBV4-1 and TRBJ2-5; D not resolved. Germline CDR1 MGHRA, CDR2 YSYEKL. V was pared by 2 bases and J by 4 bases, with 17 bases between. This CDR3 has 16 amino acids. CDR3 in amino acids: CASSQSPTRPRETQYF. For the CDR3, the DNA is TGCGCCAGCAGCCAATCTCCCACGCGCCCGAGAGAGACCCAGTACTTC.

This chain connects TRBV5-5 to TRBJ2-3; no firm D call. V was shortened by 1 base and J by 4 bases, with 16 bases between the two germline ends. This CDR3 is 16 amino acids long. From germline, CDR1 is SGHKS and CDR2 YYEKEE (reference sequence). Here the CDR3 DNA reads TGTGCCAGCAGCTTGTCGCACAGCCCAAGATCAGATACGCAGTATTTT. It yields the protein CASSLSHSPRSDTQYF.